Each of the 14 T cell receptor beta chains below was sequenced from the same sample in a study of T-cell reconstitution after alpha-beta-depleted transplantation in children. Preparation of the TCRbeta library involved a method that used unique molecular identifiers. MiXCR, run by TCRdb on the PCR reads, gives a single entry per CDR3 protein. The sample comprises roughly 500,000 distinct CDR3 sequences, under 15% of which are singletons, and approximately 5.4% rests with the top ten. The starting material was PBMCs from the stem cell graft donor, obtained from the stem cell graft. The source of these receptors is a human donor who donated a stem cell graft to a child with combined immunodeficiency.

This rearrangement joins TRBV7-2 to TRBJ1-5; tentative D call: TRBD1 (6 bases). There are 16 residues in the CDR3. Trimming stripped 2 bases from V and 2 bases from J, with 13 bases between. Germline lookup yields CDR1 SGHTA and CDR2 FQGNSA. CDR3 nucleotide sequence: TGTGCCAGCAGCTTAAGGCAGGGGATAGGCAATCAGCCCCAGCATTTT. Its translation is CASSLRQGIGNQPQHF.

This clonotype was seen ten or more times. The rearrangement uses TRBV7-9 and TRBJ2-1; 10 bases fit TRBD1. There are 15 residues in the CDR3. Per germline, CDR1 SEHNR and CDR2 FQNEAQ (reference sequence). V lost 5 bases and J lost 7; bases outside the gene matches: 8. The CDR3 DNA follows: TGTGCCAGCAGCGTGCGGGACAGGGGTTCTAATGAGCAGTTCTTC. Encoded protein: CASSVRDRGSNEQFF.

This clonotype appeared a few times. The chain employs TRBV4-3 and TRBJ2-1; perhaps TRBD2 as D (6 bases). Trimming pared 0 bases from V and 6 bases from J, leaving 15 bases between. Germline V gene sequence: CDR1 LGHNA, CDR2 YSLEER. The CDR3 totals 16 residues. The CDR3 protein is CASSQDGMWGVNEQFF. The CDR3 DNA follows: TGCGCCAGCAGCCAAGATGGAATGTGGGGGGTCAATGAGCAGTTCTTC.

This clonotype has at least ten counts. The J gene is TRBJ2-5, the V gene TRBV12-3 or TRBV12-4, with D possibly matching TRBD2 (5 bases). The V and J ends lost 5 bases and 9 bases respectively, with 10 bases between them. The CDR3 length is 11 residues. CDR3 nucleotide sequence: TGTGCCAGCAGTGTCCGGGGTCCCCAGTACTTC. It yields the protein CASSVRGPQYF.

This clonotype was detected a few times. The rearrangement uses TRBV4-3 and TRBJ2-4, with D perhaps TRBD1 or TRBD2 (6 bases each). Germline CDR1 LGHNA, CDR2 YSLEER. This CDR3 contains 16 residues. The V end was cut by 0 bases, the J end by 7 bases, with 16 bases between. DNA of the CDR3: TGCGCCAGCAGCCAAGAGAAGGAGGGGACATGGAACATTCAGTACTTC. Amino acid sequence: CASSQEKEGTWNIQYF.

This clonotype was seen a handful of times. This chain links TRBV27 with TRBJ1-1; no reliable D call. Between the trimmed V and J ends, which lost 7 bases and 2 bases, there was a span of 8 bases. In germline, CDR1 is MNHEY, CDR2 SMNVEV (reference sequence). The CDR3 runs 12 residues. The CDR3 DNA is TGTGCCAGCATTTCGGCTAACACTGAAGCTTTCTTT. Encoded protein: CASISANTEAFF.

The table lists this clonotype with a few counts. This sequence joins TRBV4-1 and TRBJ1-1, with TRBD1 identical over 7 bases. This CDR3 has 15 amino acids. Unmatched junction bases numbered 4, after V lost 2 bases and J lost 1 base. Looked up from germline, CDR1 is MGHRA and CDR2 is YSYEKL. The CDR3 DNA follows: TGCGCCAGCAGCCAAAGGGGGCTGTGGAACACTGAAGCTTTCTTT. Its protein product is CASSQRGLWNTEAFF.

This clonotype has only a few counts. CDR3 sequence: CASSLTGPRPNEQFF. CDR3 DNA sequence: TGTGCCAGCAGTCTAACCGGACCGCGCCCGAATGAGCAGTTCTTC. V and J are TRBV6-1 and TRBJ2-1; D is ambiguous. V lost 5 bases to trimming and J lost 7 bases, with 18 bases between them. The V gene's germline CDR1 is MNHNS and CDR2 SASEGT. The CDR3 spans 15 residues.

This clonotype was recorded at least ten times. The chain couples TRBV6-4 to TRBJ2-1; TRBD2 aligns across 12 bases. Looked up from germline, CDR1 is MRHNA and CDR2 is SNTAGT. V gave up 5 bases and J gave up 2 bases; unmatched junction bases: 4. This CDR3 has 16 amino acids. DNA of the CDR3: TGTGCCAGCAGTCGACTAGCGGGAGAACCCTACAATGAGCAGTTCTTC. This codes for CASSRLAGEPYNEQFF.

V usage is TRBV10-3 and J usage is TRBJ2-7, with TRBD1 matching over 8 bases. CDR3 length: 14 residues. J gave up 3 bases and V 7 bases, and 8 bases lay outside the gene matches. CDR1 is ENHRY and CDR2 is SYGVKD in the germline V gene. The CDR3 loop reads CAINPGQDLYEQYF. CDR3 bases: TGTGCCATCAATCCGGGACAGGACCTCTACGAGCAGTACTTC.

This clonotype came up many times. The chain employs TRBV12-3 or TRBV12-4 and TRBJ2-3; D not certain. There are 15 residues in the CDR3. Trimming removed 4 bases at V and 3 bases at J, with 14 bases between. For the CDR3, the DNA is TGTGCCAGCAGTTATGTTGTCTCCCTTACAGATACGCAGTATTTT. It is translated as CASSYVVSLTDTQYF.

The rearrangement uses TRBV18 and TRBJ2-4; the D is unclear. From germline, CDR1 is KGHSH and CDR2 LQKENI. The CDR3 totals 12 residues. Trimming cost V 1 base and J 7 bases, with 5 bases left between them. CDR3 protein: CASSPQGNIQYF. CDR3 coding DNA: TGTGCCAGCTCACCACAAGGGAACATTCAGTACTTC.

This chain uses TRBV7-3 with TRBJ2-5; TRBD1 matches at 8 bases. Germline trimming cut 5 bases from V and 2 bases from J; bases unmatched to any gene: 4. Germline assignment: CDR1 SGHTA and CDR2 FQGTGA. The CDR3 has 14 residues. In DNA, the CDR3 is TGTGCCAGCAGCCCACAGGGGGTTCAAGAGACCCAGTACTTC. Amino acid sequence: CASSPQGVQETQYF.

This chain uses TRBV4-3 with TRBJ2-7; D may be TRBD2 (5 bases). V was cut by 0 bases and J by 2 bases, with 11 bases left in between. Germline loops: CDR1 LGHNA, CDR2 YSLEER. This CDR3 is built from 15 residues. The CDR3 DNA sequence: TGCGCCAGCAGCCAAGAGAGGAGCGGAGCCTACGAGCAGTACTTC. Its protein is CASSQERSGAYEQYF.